Listed below are T cell receptor beta chains from one sample, sequenced in a study of CD8+CD57+ T cells in acquired aplastic anemia. TCRdb itself ran the reads through MiXCR, one entry per CDR3 protein. The table lists under 200,000 distinct CDR3 sequences, 65% to 75% of them singletons. Sequencing input: sorted CD4+, CD8+, or CD8+CD57+ T cells (not recorded which) from PBMCs. Source of these receptors: a human donor with aplastic anemia. The CDR3 runs from the conserved cysteine through the conserved F or W. A D gene is named only where the DNA matches it firmly.

V | D | CDR3
TRBV19 | NA | CASSSSGSTNEKLFF
TRBV2 | TRBD1 | CASGQGDRAGANVLTF
TRBV2 | TRBD2 | CASNTQRGGQETQYF
TRBV6-2/TRBV6-3 | TRBD2 | CASIGGEGSSYEQYF
TRBV7-2 | NA | CASSLARLGAPGNTIYF
TRBV2 | TRBD2 | CATERESYNEQFF
TRBV2 | NA | CASSEILGAGTEAFF
TRBV10-1 | NA | CASSGPGAGSPLHF
TRBV25-1 | NA | CASSDRDKLYGYTF
TRBV20-1 | NA | CSARDPQESGEQYF
TRBV7-3 | TRBD2 | CASSPGLAGGWMFF
TRBV9 | TRBD1 | CASSDSPGQGATGELFF
TRBV19 | TRBD1 | CASSSGQGWRETQYF
TRBV24-1 | NA | CATSDGSPERYGYTF
TRBV7-8 | NA | CASSPQGGYGYTF
TRBV12-3/TRBV12-4 | NA | CASSFNKYEQYF
TRBV7-9 | NA | CASSFNLGGRWGEETQYF
TRBV10-3 | TRBD1 | CAISDGQGRNQPQHF
TRBV10-3 | NA | CAISVGILNTEAFF
TRBV24-1 | NA | CATDTDSYNEQFF
TRBV6-6 | TRBD1 | CASSPDRVEQFF
TRBV7-9 | TRBD2 | CASSSLAGVYEQYF
TRBV9 | TRBD1 | CASSSDRGGELFF
TRBV11-2 | TRBD2 | CASSPPGLAGASYEQYF
TRBV9 | TRBD1 | CASSVGTGNTEAFF
TRBV9 | TRBD1 | CASSVGGGGQGFPTNYGYTF
TRBV6-4 | NA | CASSGPLSPLHF
TRBV7-9 | TRBD1 | CASSPALTGDTEAFF
TRBV6-5 | TRBD2 | CASEQRGPDTQYF
TRBV7-6 | TRBD2 | CASSSVAGGGNEQFF
TRBV7-9 | TRBD1 | CASSLGWTGGNSPLHF
TRBV15 | NA | CATSRGGQQNQPQHF
TRBV7-9 | NA | CASSPRGTEAFF
TRBV12-3/TRBV12-4 | NA | CASRSNLGPGWEQYF
TRBV6-1 | NA | CASSGRGFIGETQYF
TRBV7-2 | NA | CASSRVGANEQFF
TRBV7-8 | TRBD1 | CASSLGPGQGPYGYTF
TRBV9 | TRBD2 | CASSALVGGETQYF
TRBV4-1 | NA | CASSQTGPYEQYF
TRBV20-1 | TRBD2 | CSARDASGGDQETQYF
TRBV6-5 | TRBD2 | CASMGGAGANVLTF